Listed below are T cell receptor beta chains from one sample, sequenced in a study of blood T cell repertoires in COVID-19. Clones were read by immunoSEQ multiplex PCR, and TCRdb kept only the in-frame ones, dropping some. Of fewer than 350,000 clones listed, around 89% are singletons. What was sequenced was PBMCs or T cells enriched from blood (not recorded which). These receptors all stem from a young woman with acute COVID-19. Both conserved end residues are part of each CDR3. The order of the fields is clone size, V gene, J gene, D gene, CDR3 DNA, CDR3 protein. The D gene is left open where the match is weak. Clone size is not always given. Where it is, it says once, few, many or a class for expanded clones.

>.|TRBV19|TRBJ1-4|.
TGTGCCACCCAAAGCGGCGCAACTAATGAAAAACTGTTTTTT
CATQSGATNEKLFF
>.|TRBV28|TRBJ1-2|TRBD1
TGTGCCAGCAGCGCGAGGGGGCAAGGCCCGGGGAGCTATGGCTACACCTTC
CASSARGQGPGSYGYTF
>.|TRBV5-1|TRBJ2-7|.
TGCGCCAGCAGCACGTACCTATCCTACGAGCAGTACTTC
CASSTYLSYEQYF
>.|TRBV11-2|TRBJ1-4|TRBD1
TGTGCCAGCAGCTTAGATCTGCCCGGGACAGTTAATGAAAAACTGTTTTTT
CASSLDLPGTVNEKLFF
>.|TRBV30|TRBJ2-1|TRBD2
TGTGCCTGGAGTGCAGGGACTAGCGGGAGGGCCCAGGAGCAGTTCTTC
CAWSAGTSGRAQEQFF
>.|TRBV6-5|TRBJ2-5|.
TGTGCCAGCAGTTACGGGCAGCCTCAAGAGACCCAGTACTTC
CASSYGQPQETQYF
>.|TRBV5-4|TRBJ2-3|TRBD2
TGTGCCAGCAGTTTTAGCGGGATAGGGACAGATACGCAGTATTTT
CASSFSGIGTDTQYF
>.|TRBV21-1|TRBJ1-5|.
TGTGCCAGCCCCAATCCCGAAACAGGGGGTAGCAATCAGCCCCAGCATTTT
CASPNPETGGSNQPQHF
>few|TRBV27|TRBJ2-7|.
TGTGCCAGCAGCACGGCGGGGTTAGAGCAGTACTTC
CASSTAGLEQYF
>.|TRBV5-1|TRBJ2-7|.
TGCGCCAGCAGCTCCGGGAGCTCCTACGAGCAGTACTTC
CASSSGSSYEQYF
>.|TRBV18|TRBJ1-1|.
TGTGCCAGCTCCCAGACAGAAAGGAACACTGAAGCTTTCTTT
CASSQTERNTEAFF
>.|TRBV30|TRBJ2-1|TRBD1
TGTGCCTGGAGTGTACTTTCGGGACAGGGCCTAGATGAGCAGTTCTTC
CAWSVLSGQGLDEQFF
>.|TRBV2|TRBJ2-7|TRBD2
TGTGCCAGCAAGCGACTAGCGGGAGAAAAATTTTCCTACGAGCAGTACTTC
CASKRLAGEKFSYEQYF
>.|TRBV21-1|TRBJ2-1|.
TGTGCCAGCAGCAACGACAGCGGGAGGGCGTCGAGGTCCTACAATGAGCAGTTCTTC
CASSNDSGRASRSYNEQFF
>.|TRBV29-1|TRBJ2-1|.
TGCAGCGTTGAACAGGGCAAGGGCAATGAGCAGTTCTTC
CSVEQGKGNEQFF
>.|TRBV28|TRBJ2-3|TRBD2
TGTGCCAGCAGTCGTCTAGCGGGAGGGCCGGATACGCAGTATTTT
CASSRLAGGPDTQYF
>.|TRBV7-9|TRBJ1-2|TRBD1
TGTGCCAGCAGCTCCGGGACAGGGGTTACCTATGGCTACACCTTC
CASSSGTGVTYGYTF
>.|TRBV21-1|TRBJ1-5|.
TGTGCCAGCAGCAAAGGACATTCTAGCAATCAGCCCCAGCATTTT
CASSKGHSSNQPQHF
>.|TRBV7-2|TRBJ1-1|TRBD1
TGTGCCAGCAGCCGGACAGGGTGGGACACTGAAGCTTTCTTT
CASSRTGWDTEAFF
>.|TRBV6-5|TRBJ2-7|.
TGTGCCAGCAGTTTCGGGGAGTCCTACGAGCAGTACTTC
CASSFGESYEQYF
>.|TRBV30|TRBJ2-7|.
TGTGCCTGGAGCGACGGGTCCTACGAGCAGTACTTC
CAWSDGSYEQYF
>.|TRBV28|TRBJ2-3|TRBD2
TGTGCCAGCAGTTCCGGGACTAGCGGGAGTTTAAAAGATACGCAGTATTTT
CASSSGTSGSLKDTQYF
>few|TRBV19|TRBJ2-7|TRBD2
TGTGCCAGTAGGACAAGCGGGAGCCACTACGAGCAGTACTTC
CASRTSGSHYEQYF
>.|TRBV5-1|TRBJ2-3|TRBD2
TGCGCCAGCAGCCTAGGGACTAGCCGCAGCGGGGATACGCAGTATTTT
CASSLGTSRSGDTQYF
>.|TRBV6-2/TRBV6-3|TRBJ2-1|.
TGTGCCAGCAGTCCCACTAGACCGCTAATGGAGAATGAGCAGTTCTTC
CASSPTRPLMENEQFF
>.|TRBV30|TRBJ1-1|TRBD1
TGTGCCTGGAGTGTTGGACAGGGGCAAGTAGATTTCTTT
CAWSVGQGQVDFF
>.|TRBV28|TRBJ2-1|TRBD1
TGTGCCAGCAGTTTATTCCCTCGTGACAGGGGCGGATCCTACAATGAGCAGTTCTTC
CASSLFPRDRGGSYNEQFF
>once|TRBV3-1/TRBV3-2|TRBJ2-3|TRBD1
TGTGCCAGCAGCCCGAAGGGACAGGGACTAAACACAGATACGCAGTATTTT
CASSPKGQGLNTDTQYF
>.|TRBV29-1|TRBJ2-3|TRBD2
TGCAGCGCCGGCGGGGGGACTAGAGATACGCAGTATTTT
CSAGGGTRDTQYF
>.|TRBV7-2|TRBJ1-1|.
TGTGCCAGCAGCACGAGGGCAATGAACACTGAAGCTTTCTTT
CASSTRAMNTEAFF
>.|TRBV7-2|TRBJ1-6|.
TGTGCCAGCAGCCCTTCAGGGTTCTCCTATAATTCACCCCTCCACTTT
CASSPSGFSYNSPLHF
>.|TRBV7-9|TRBJ2-7|.
TGTGCCAGCAGCTTAATTGAGGGAAGCGAGCAGTACTTC
CASSLIEGSEQYF
>.|TRBV28|TRBJ1-2|.
TGTGCCAGCGTTGGGGGGTTAGGGGGCTACACCTTC
CASVGGLGGYTF
>.|TRBV28|TRBJ2-2|TRBD2
TGTGCCAGCAGTTTGGCGACTAGCGGGAACACCGGGGAGCTGTTTTTT
CASSLATSGNTGELFF
>.|TRBV19|TRBJ2-1|TRBD2
TGTGCCAGCGTGGGGGGGACCTACAATGAGCAGTTCTTC
CASVGGTYNEQFF
>.|TRBV12-3/TRBV12-4|TRBJ2-2|.
TGTGCCAGCAGTTTGGCGGGAACCGGGGAGCTGTTTTTT
CASSLAGTGELFF
>.|TRBV11-3|TRBJ2-3|.
TGTGCCAGCAGCTCAGGGACTTCACTTAGCACAGATACGCAGTATTTT
CASSSGTSLSTDTQYF
>.|TRBV4-1|TRBJ2-7|TRBD1
TGCGCCAGCAGCCAAACCGGGACAGGTGACTACGAGCAGTACTTC
CASSQTGTGDYEQYF
>.|TRBV5-6|TRBJ2-7|TRBD2
TGTGCCAGCAGCCCGTACAGCGGGGCCGGCTACGAGCAGTACTTC
CASSPYSGAGYEQYF
>.|TRBV15|TRBJ1-4|.
TGTGCCACCAGCAGCAGGGTGGTTAATGAAAAACTGTTTTTT
CATSSRVVNEKLFF